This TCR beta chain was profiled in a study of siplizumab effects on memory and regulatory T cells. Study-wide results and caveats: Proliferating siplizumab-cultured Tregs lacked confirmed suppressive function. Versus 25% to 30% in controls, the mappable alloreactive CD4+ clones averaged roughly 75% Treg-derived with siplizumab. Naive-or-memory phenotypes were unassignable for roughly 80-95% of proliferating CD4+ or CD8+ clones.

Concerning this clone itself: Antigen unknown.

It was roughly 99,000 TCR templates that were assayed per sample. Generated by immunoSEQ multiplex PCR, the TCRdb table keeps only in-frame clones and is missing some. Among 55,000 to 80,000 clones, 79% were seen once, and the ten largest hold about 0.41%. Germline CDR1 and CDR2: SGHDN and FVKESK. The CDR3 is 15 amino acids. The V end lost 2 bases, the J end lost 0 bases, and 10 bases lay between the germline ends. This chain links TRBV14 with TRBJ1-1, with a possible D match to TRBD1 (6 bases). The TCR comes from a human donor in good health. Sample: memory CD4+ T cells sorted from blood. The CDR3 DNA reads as TGTGCCAGCAGCCAAATCGGACAGTTGAACACTGAAGCTTTCTTT. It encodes CASSQIGQLNTEAFF.